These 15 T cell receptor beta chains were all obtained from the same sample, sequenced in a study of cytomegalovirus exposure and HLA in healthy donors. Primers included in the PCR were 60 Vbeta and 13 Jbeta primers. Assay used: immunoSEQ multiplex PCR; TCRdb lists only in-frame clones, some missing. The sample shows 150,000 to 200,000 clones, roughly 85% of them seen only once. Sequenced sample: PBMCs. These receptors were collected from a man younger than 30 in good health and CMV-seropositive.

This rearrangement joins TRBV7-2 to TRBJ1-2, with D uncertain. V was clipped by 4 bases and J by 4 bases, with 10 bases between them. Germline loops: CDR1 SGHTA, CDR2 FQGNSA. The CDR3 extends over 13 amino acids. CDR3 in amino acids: CASSSLVSYGYTF. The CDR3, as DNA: TGTGCCAGCAGCTCATTGGTCAGCTATGGCTACACCTTC. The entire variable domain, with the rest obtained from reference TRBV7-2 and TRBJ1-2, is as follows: GAGVSQSPSNKVTEKGKDVELRCDPISGHTALYWYRQSLGQGLEFLIYFQGNSAPDKSGLPSDRFSAERTGGSVSTLTIQRTQQEDSAVYLCASSSLVSYGYTFGSGTRLTVV.

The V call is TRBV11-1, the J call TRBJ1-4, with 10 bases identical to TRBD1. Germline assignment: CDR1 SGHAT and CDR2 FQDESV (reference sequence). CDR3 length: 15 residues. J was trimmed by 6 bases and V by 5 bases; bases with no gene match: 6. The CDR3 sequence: CASSLTGGTHEKLFF. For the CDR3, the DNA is TGTGCCAGCAGCCTGACAGGGGGCACCCATGAAAAACTGTTTTTT. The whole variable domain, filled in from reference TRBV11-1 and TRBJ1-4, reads EAEVAQSPRYKITEKSQAVAFWCDPISGHATLYWYRQILGQGPELLVQFQDESVVDDSQLPKDRFSAERLKGVDSTLKIQPAELGDSAMYLCASSLTGGTHEKLFFGSGTQLSVL.

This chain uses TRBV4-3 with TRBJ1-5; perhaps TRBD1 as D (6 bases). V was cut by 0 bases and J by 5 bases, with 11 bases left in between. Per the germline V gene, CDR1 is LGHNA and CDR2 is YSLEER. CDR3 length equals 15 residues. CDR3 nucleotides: TGCGCCAGCAGCCAAGATCGATGGGGGCATCAGCCCCAGCATTTT. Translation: CASSQDRWGHQPQHF.

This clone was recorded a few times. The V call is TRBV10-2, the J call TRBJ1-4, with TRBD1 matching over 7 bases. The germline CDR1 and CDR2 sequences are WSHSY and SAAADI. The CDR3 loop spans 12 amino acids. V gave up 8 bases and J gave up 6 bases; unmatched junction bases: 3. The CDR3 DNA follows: TGCGCCAGCGGGGACAGCTATGAAAAACTGTTTTTT. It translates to CASGDSYEKLFF.

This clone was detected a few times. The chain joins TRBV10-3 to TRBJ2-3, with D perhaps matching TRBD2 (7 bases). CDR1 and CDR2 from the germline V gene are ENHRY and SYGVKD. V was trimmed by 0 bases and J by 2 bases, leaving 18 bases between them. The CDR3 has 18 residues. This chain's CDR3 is CAISESGLVGGHTDTQYF. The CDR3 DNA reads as TGTGCCATCAGTGAGTCTGGACTAGTGGGGGGGCACACAGATACGCAGTATTTT.

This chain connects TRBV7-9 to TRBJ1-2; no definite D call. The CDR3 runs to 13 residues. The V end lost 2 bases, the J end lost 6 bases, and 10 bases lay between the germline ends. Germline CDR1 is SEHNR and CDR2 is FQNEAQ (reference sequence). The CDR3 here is CASSLSLENGYTF. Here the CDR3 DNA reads TGTGCCAGCAGCTTATCCCTAGAGAATGGCTACACCTTC.

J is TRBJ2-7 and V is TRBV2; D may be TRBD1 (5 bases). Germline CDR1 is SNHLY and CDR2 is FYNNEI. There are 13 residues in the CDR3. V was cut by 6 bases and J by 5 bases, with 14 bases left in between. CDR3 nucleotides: TGTGCCAGCAGACCCCAAGGGGTCCACGAGCAGTACTTC. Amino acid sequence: CASRPQGVHEQYF.

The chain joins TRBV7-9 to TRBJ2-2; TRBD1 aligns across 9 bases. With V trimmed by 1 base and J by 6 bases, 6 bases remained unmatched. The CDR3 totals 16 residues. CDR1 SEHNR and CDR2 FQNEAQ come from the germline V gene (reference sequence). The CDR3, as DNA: TGTGCCAGCAGCTTAGGCCCCGGACAGGGGTCCGGGGAGCTGTTTTTT. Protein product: CASSLGPGQGSGELFF.

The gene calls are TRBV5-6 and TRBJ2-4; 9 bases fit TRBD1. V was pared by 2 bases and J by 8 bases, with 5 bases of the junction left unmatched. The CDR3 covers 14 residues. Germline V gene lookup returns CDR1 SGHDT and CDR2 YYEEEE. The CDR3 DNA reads TGTGCCAGCAGCTTACGACAGGGGGGAGACATTCAGTACTTC. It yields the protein CASSLRQGGDIQYF.

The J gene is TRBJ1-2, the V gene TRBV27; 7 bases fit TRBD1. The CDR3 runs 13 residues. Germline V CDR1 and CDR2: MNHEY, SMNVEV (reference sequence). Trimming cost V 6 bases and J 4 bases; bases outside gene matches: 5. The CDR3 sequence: CASRKQGSYGYTF. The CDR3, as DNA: TGTGCCAGCAGGAAACAGGGGTCCTATGGCTACACCTTC.

The chain's CDR3 is CASSSILTNEQFF. The CDR3, as DNA: TGTGCCAGCAGCTCAATACTGACAAATGAGCAGTTCTTC. This sequence joins TRBV7-9 and TRBJ2-1; D is uncertain. V shed 4 bases and J shed 7 bases, with 11 bases lying between them. The CDR3 length is 13 residues. CDR1 and CDR2 from the germline V gene are SEHNR and FQNEAQ (reference sequence).

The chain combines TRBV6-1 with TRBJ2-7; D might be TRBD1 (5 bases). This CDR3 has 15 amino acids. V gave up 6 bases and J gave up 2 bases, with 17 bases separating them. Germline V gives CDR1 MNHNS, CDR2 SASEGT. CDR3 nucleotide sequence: TGTGCCAGCAGCCCCACAGGCGGCCTCCCCTACGAGCAGTACTTC. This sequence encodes CASSPTGGLPYEQYF.

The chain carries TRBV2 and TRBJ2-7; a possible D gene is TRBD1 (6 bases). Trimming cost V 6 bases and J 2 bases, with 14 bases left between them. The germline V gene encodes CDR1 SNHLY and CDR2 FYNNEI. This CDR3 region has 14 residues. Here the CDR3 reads CASRTGQGTYEQYF. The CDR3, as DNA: TGTGCCAGCAGGACAGGTCAAGGGACCTACGAGCAGTACTTC.

The CDR3 DNA follows: TGTGCCAGCAGCTTGGCAGGGGGCCAAGAGACCCAGTACTTC. It yields the protein CASSLAGGQETQYF. The chain joins TRBV11-2 to TRBJ2-5; TRBD1 aligns across 7 bases. V was clipped by 3 bases and J by 1 base; unmatched bases: 2. Germline assignment: CDR1 SGHAT and CDR2 FQNNGV. There are 14 residues in the CDR3.

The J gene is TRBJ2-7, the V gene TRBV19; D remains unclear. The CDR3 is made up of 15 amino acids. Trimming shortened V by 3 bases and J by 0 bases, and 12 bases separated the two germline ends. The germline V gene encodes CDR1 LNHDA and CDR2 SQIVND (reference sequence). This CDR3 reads CASSIGPGSSYEQYF. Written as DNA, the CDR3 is TGTGCCAGTAGTATCGGCCCCGGGTCCTCCTACGAGCAGTACTTC.